Following are 14 T cell receptor beta chains from one sample sequenced in a study of circulating CD8 cells and anti-PD-1 response in melanoma. TCR libraries were prepared from roughly 14 ng of total RNA with the QIAseq Immune Repertoire TCR panel. TCRdb re-called the reads through MiXCR, storing one row per CDR3 protein. The sample has around 200 distinct CDR3 sequences; around 7.6% are singletons. Live CD3+CD8+TCRalphabeta+ cells were sorted into four subsets by PD-1 and/or TIGIT. Sequencing was performed on CD8+ T cells from PBMCs, taken at baseline or after one month of anti-PD-1 therapy (not recorded which). Receptors originate from a human donor with melanoma.

This clonotype counts as large. The chain is built from TRBV20-1 and TRBJ2-7, with D possibly TRBD1 on 6 matching bases. The CDR3 sequence is 14 residues long. V was cut by 2 bases and J by 1 base, with 12 bases left in between. CDR1 and CDR2 from the germline V gene are DFQATT and SNEGSKA (reference sequence). The CDR3 DNA follows: TGCAGTGCTAGAAACACAGGGCTGTCCTACGAGCAGTACTTC. Residues: CSARNTGLSYEQYF.

This clonotype is labeled as large (0.1 to 1%). The chain employs TRBV12-3 or TRBV12-4 and TRBJ2-5, with D unresolved. The V end was cut by 6 bases, the J end by 8 bases, with 13 bases between. CDR3 length equals 12 residues. CDR3 loop: CASSREFDTQYF. As DNA, the CDR3 is TGTGCCAGCAGCCGCGAGTTCGATACCCAGTACTTC.

By share of the sample, this clonotype is medium-sized (0.01 to 0.1%). The chain recombines TRBV7-2 with TRBJ2-7; a possible D gene is TRBD2 (5 bases). Per the germline V gene, CDR1 is SGHTA and CDR2 is FQGNSA. The CDR3 loop spans 15 amino acids. V gave up 5 bases and J gave up 7 bases, with 21 bases separating them. The CDR3: CASSPHNPRTGEQYF. The CDR3 DNA reads TGTGCCAGCAGCCCCCACAACCCCCGTACGGGGGAGCAGTACTTC.

This clonotype is deemed medium-sized. The chain links TRBV30 to TRBJ1-1; D remains ambiguous. Germline CDR1 and CDR2: GTSNPN and SVGIG (reference sequence). V was clipped by 0 bases and J by 11 bases, with 10 bases between them. The CDR3 spans 11 residues. The CDR3 DNA sequence: TGTGCCTGGAGTGTTTCAGTGGAGGCTTTCTTT. This gives the protein CAWSVSVEAFF.

This clonotype is classed as large. This chain uses TRBV20-1 with TRBJ1-1; no clear D gene. This CDR3 is built from 13 residues. Germline values: CDR1 DFQATT, CDR2 SNEGSKA (reference sequence). V lost 2 bases and J lost 1, with 8 bases in between. Written as DNA, the CDR3 is TGCAGTGCTAGATCCAGGCCGAACACTGAAGCTTTCTTT. Protein sequence: CSARSRPNTEAFF.

This clonotype is large. J is TRBJ2-1 and V is TRBV6-1; D possibly corresponds to TRBD1 (6 bases). V lost 4 bases and J 0 bases, leaving 13 bases between the germline ends. Per germline, CDR1 MNHNS and CDR2 SASEGT. There are 16 residues in the CDR3. The CDR3 nucleotides are TGTGCCAGCAGTGTGGGACACCGAGGCTCCTACAATGAGCAGTTCTTC. Translation gives CASSVGHRGSYNEQFF.

By sample share, this clonotype is large (0.1 to 1%). The V and J genes are TRBV7-2 and TRBJ2-5; no clear D gene. The germline gives CDR1 SGHTA, CDR2 FQGNSA. This CDR3 has 13 residues. V shed 1 base and J shed 4 bases, with 7 bases lying between them. In nucleotides, the CDR3 is TGTGCCAGCAGCTTAGATCTAGGAGAGACCCAGTACTTC. This codes for CASSLDLGETQYF.

Sample share makes this clonotype large. The chain recombines TRBV5-5 with TRBJ2-7, with 9 bases aligning to TRBD1. CDR3 length equals 16 residues. Looked up from germline, CDR1 is SGHKS and CDR2 is YYEKEE (reference sequence). V dropped 3 bases and J dropped 1; count of bases not matched to a gene: 8. The CDR3 loop is CASSSLLQGASYEQYF. CDR3 in DNA: TGTGCCAGCAGCTCCCTATTACAGGGGGCTTCCTACGAGCAGTACTTC.

By sample share, this clonotype is large. This chain uses TRBV29-1 with TRBJ1-2; perhaps TRBD1 as D (5 bases). The V end lost 3 bases, the J end lost 4 bases, and 9 bases lay between the germline ends. Germline V gene data show CDR1 as SQVTM and CDR2 as ANQGSEA. The CDR3 is 12 amino acids. The CDR3 coding sequence is TGCAGCGTTGATGAGGGGAGCTATGGCTACACCTTC. Encoded protein: CSVDEGSYGYTF.

About this clonotype itself: This CDR3 fails to terminate in the conserved phenylalanine or tryptophan, so it likely reflects a read error. The chain combines TRBV6-6 with TRBJ2-3; D possibly corresponds to TRBD2 (5 bases). Per the germline V gene, CDR1 is MNHNY and CDR2 is SVGAGI (reference sequence). The CDR3 covers 11 residues. CDR3 bases: TGTGCCAGCAGTTGGGGAGATGCGCAGTATTTG. It specifies CASSWGDAQYL.

This clonotype ranks as medium-sized. The J gene is TRBJ2-1, the V gene TRBV24-1; D not certain. Germline CDR1 and CDR2: KGHDR and SFDVKD. The CDR3 length is 15 residues. V lost 4 bases and J lost 5, with 14 bases in between. The CDR3: CATSDTRPPNNEQFF. DNA of the CDR3: TGTGCCACCAGTGACACCCGGCCCCCTAACAATGAGCAGTTCTTC.

This clonotype rates as large. J is TRBJ2-4 and V is TRBV27; tentatively, D is TRBD1 or TRBD2 (5 bases each). Germline CDR1 MNHEY, CDR2 SMNVEV (reference sequence). The CDR3 loop spans 16 amino acids. The germline V and J ends were trimmed by 4 bases and 1 base, with 14 bases remaining between them. In nucleotides, the CDR3 is TGTGCCAGCAGTTCTTGGGACGGGTGGGCCAAAAACATTCAGTACTTC. It translates to CASSSWDGWAKNIQYF.

This clonotype has just a few counts. This clone may be a read error of a much larger clone one base away. It is unclear where the CDR3 begins or ends on the DNA, so no DNA is shown, and the CDR3 is as TCRdb lists it. The chain couples TRBV20-1 to TRBJ2-1; whether TRBD1, the table's D call, matches the DNA was not checked. CDR1 and CDR2 from the germline V gene are DFQATT and SNEGSKA (reference sequence). The CDR3 spans 15 amino acids, including both terminal residues. CDR3 sequence reads: CSVRVGAGAWNEQSF.

Points on this clonotype: A read error may explain this, as a much larger clone is one base away. This chain connects TRBV28 to TRBJ1-5; possible D gene TRBD1, 5 bases. CDR1 is MDHEN and CDR2 is SYDVKM in the germline V gene. This CDR3 is built from 15 residues. CDR3 residues: CASCFRGGSNQPQHF. The CDR3 nucleotides are TGTGCCAGCTGTTTTCGGGGGGGAAGCAATCAGCCCCAGCATTTT.